Shown below are 3 T cell receptor beta chains from a single sample sequenced in a study of cytomegalovirus exposure and HLA in healthy donors. Vbeta (60) and Jbeta (13) primers were used in the PCR. TCRdb keeps only in-frame clones here, not all; method: immunoSEQ multiplex PCR. The sample contains 200,000 to 250,000 clones, around 81% of which appear only once. The sample was PBMCs. Receptors originate from a woman aged 55 to 70 in good health and CMV-seropositive.

This chain joins TRBV18 and TRBJ2-2; the match to TRBD2 covers 8 bases. This CDR3 is 17 amino acids long. Germline CDR1 is KGHSH and CDR2 is LQKENI. V gave up 2 bases and J gave up 4 bases; unmatched junction bases: 9. The CDR3: CASSPSTGRGSTGELFF. Written as DNA, the CDR3 is TGTGCCAGCTCACCAAGTACCGGGAGGGGGAGCACCGGGGAGCTGTTTTTT.

The chain recombines TRBV12-1 with TRBJ1-5; the D call of TRBD1 is as the table states it, not checked on the DNA. TRBV12-1 has pseudogene status. There are 16 residues in the CDR3. CDR3 amino acids: CASSFLQVDSNQPQHF. The DNA of the CDR3 is TGTGCCAGCAGCTTTCTGCAGGTGGATAGCAATCAGCCCCAGCATTTT.

The chain couples TRBV5-6 to TRBJ2-2, with D perhaps TRBD2 (6 bases). Trimming cost V 4 bases and J 6 bases, with 19 bases left between them. This CDR3 is built from 16 residues. Germline loops: CDR1 SGHDT, CDR2 YYEEEE. CDR3 nucleotides: TGTGCCAGCAGCCGATTACGGGCCGGGGGATCCGGGGAGCTGTTTTTT. It codes for CASSRLRAGGSGELFF.